This TCR beta chain originates from a study of cytotoxic CD8 clonotypes in ibrutinib-treated CLL. This clone showed up just a few times. Germline V CDR1 and CDR2: KGHSH, LQKENI. V was clipped by 4 bases and J by 11 bases, with 12 bases between them. The CDR3 consists of 13 residues. Produced via immunoSEQ multiplex PCR; TCRdb's table is partial and in-frame only. The sample lists around 130,000 clones; roughly 84% were seen once. V gene TRBV18 combines with J gene TRBJ1-6; D is undetermined. This material consisted of PBMCs, taken after 24 months of ibrutinib treatment. This sequence originates from a human donor with chronic lymphocytic leukemia. DNA for the CDR3: TGTGCCAGCTCACAAGAGGGATCGGCACCCCTCCACTTT. This translates into CASSQEGSAPLHF.